This note documents a single T cell receptor (beta chain) sequence. Its matching antigen is unknown. The data were taken from a study of T cell responses to AZD1222 COVID-19 vaccine. Overall study context: Samples with a second dose at about 4 or about 12 weeks were pooled together. General study findings and limits: Seropositive status at baseline applied to only 6 or 7 AZD1222 recipients. Clonal diversity was possibly underestimated, and white British individuals and females predominated among donors. It was only after the peak T cell response that any repertoires were sampled.

Germline V gives CDR1 MGHRA, CDR2 YSYEKL. V dropped 3 bases and J dropped 1; count of bases not matched to a gene: 5. The CDR3 runs 15 residues. Profiled with immunoSEQ multiplex PCR; TCRdb holds only in-frame clones, not every one. The sample includes approximately 79,000 clones, approximately 91% of them seen just once. The gene calls are TRBV4-1 and TRBJ2-5; the match to TRBD1 covers 7 bases. This specimen was peripheral blood, taken on day 0 of AZD1222 vaccination. This clonotype was sampled from an adult in good health. The CDR3 DNA reads TGCGCCAGCAGCCACGAGGGACAGACCCAAGAGACCCAGTACTTC. Its protein is CASSHEGQTQETQYF.